This T cell receptor beta chain appears in the sequencing data of a study of T cells in Graves' hyperthyroidism and ophthalmopathy (dated by TCRdb to the late 2010s). For the wider study: Peripheral blood was sampled at the time of initial diagnosis, prior to any treatment. TCR V-J signatures able to tell the groups apart were searched for in a discovery cohort of 100 or so patients, of whom over 40 had Graves' ophthalmopathy and around 57 had stable Graves' hyperthyroidism. An independent validation cohort of around 19 hyperthyroidism patients and over 15 patients who later progressed to ophthalmopathy tested prospective prediction of ophthalmopathy. The 100 discovery patients were randomly divided into training and test sets at a 7:3 ratio. Thyroid tissue and blood T-cell repertoires from six or seven Graves' hyperthyroidism patients were also compared in the study. Once sampling was done, hyperthyroidism patients were given methimazole at a starting dose of 30 mg daily, whereas ophthalmopathy patients were given high-dose intravenous methylprednisolone. TCR Vbeta CDR3 sequencing of some 140 peripheral blood samples (over 40 ophthalmopathy, under 80 hyperthyroidism and roughly 17 progressor patients) is reported in the paper.

Beyond this particular receptor, the publication reports: Ophthalmopathy was separated from stable hyperthyroidism by a 13 V-J signature model, with over 85% sensitivity and about 81% specificity obtained in cross-validation and 80%/75% obtained in testing. Most expanded thyroid clonotypes (frequency above 0.001) were also detected in blood, a finding suggesting that blood repertoires may reflect thyroid immune responses. In validation, the model predicted progression to ophthalmopathy with around 71% sensitivity and approximately 78% specificity, a median of about 6.7 months before onset. No statistical method was used to set the sample size in advance, and investigators knew the group allocation.

Graves' hyperthyroidism was defined as stable when no progression to ophthalmopathy occurred over 18 months of follow-up. Hyperthyroidism patients were newly diagnosed, with disease duration under 2 months, and aged 18 to 65 years. Exclusion was applied to patients with uncontrolled infections, other autoimmune diseases, pregnancy or lactation. Diagnoses were established on the basis of clinical symptoms, serum thyroxine and TRAb, thyroid ultrasound, and orbital computed tomography. PBMCs were separated from approximately 9.9 ml of fresh peripheral blood using Ficoll-Paque density gradient centrifugation. Trizol reagent was used to extract total RNA, and RNA quality was then checked on an Agilent 2100 Bioanalyzer. TCR beta CDR3 regions were amplified from RNA transcripts. The TCR CDR3 was subjected to a first round of RT-PCR using the HTBI primer set and the Qiagen OneStep RT-PCR kit. The libraries were constructed in a second round of multiplex PCR and then size-selected and purified. The libraries were sequenced on an Illumina HiSeq2000 using paired-end 100 bp reads. The authors' analysis ran thus. SOAPnuke was used to process the raw data, with reads discarded if the reads contained adapters or uncalled bases, had a mean Phred below 15, or lacked an exact constant-primer or identifier match. COPE v1.2.5 was used to merge the high-quality paired reads, and each unique nucleotide sequence was defined as a clonotype. Clonotypes were aligned to IMGT TRBV, TRBD and TRBJ reference segments using MiTCR v1.1. The analysis was restricted to V-J combinations with a frequency above 0.0001, which together covered over 99% of the repertoires. The TCS score was defined as the ratio of F50 (clonal expansion) to E x V (chaos), calculated using BLOSUM62-based TCRdist between CDR3 peptides within each V-J. Welch's t-statistics and random forest reduced several hundred V-J features to roughly 13, which were used in a naive Bayes classifier (R e1071). The similarity between thyroid and blood repertoires was quantified using the Morisita-Horn index. Starting from the raw public reads, TCRdb applied fastp trimming at Q25, assembled clones with MiXCR and retained in-frame beta chains. Entries are consolidated by CDR3 protein sequence, retaining the most common genes and DNA. The V and J calls were determined by TCRdb, not by the authors. In this sample the table shows 750,000 to 950,000 distinct CDR3 sequences, roughly 40% of which occur a single time. The ten largest clones take up 8% to 9% of the sample.

This clonotype was found a few times. Its antigen is unknown. Base qualities were left out, and no much larger clone turns up one base away. V drops 6 bases and J drops 1 base, leaving 12 bases in between. From the cysteine up to the phenylalanine, the CDR3 has a length of 14 residues. The sequence is cut down to CDR3 DNA, 42 bases in frame from base 1. The clonotype originates from a man younger than 35 with Graves' hyperthyroidism. The chain is encoded by TRBV12-3 or TRBV12-4 joined to TRBJ2-5, with TRBD1 perhaps the D gene, on 5 matching bases. Sequencing used blood. The DNA sequence follows: TGTGCCAGCAGCCCACGACAGATCCAAGAGACCCAGTACTTC. It encodes CASSPRQIQETQYF.